This TCR beta chain is drawn from a study of blood T cells in healthy people across ages. CDR1 and CDR2 (germline): MGHRA, YSYEKL. V lost 1 base to trimming and J lost 4 bases; unmatched junction nucleotides: 5. The CDR3 covers 15 residues. In regard to this clonotype: Antigen specificity is unknown.

A second about 7 to 12 cycle PCR used barcoded and J-beta primers. Each cDNA molecule carried a tag from a template-switch adaptor that contained 12 random nucleotides. Using its own MiXCR run on the 5' RACE reads, TCRdb lists one record per CDR3 protein. In the table there are more than 800,000 distinct CDR3 sequences, 35% to 55% of which are singletons. Findings and limits, study-wide: PBMCs were not sorted, which prevented a conclusive comparison of naive versus antigen-experienced cells.

V usage is TRBV4-1 and J usage is TRBJ2-7; 9 nucleotides align to TRBD1. This clonotype was obtained from a woman aged 55 to 70 in good health. Sequenced material: blood. Written as DNA, the CDR3 is TGCGCCAGCAGCCAAGCTGACAGGGGGAGGTACGAGCAGTACTTC. This encodes CASSQADRGRYEQYF.